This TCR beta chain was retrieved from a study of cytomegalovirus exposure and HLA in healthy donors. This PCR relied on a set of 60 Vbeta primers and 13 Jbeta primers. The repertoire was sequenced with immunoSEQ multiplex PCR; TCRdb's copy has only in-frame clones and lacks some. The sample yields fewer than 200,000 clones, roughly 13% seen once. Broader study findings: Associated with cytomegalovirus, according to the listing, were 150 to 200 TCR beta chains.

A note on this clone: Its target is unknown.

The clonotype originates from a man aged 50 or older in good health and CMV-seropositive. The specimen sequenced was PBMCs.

CDR3 DNA sequence: TGCGCCAGCAGCTTGGACAACACAGATACGCAGTATTTT. This codes for CASSLDNTDTQYF. This chain connects TRBV5-1 to TRBJ2-3, with no clear D. Germline V CDR1 and CDR2: SGHRS, YFSETQ. This CDR3 spans 13 amino acids. V dropped 0 bases and J dropped 2 bases, with 4 bases sitting between them.